Shown below are 20 T cell receptor beta chains from a single sample sequenced in a study of shared clonotypes between healthy human individuals. The assay was immunoSEQ multiplex PCR, and TCRdb's table has in-frame clones only and misses some. The sample yields about 2,500,000 clones, around nine tenths seen once. Sequenced: naive CD4+ T cells sorted from blood. Subset indicated: CD45RA+ positively selected. The receptors were gathered from a man younger than 30 in good health.

The V gene is TRBV7-2, the J gene TRBJ1-1, with TRBD1 as a possible D gene (5 bases). The germline V and J ends were trimmed by 1 base and 0 bases, with 12 bases remaining between them. CDR3 length: 16 residues. CDR1 and CDR2 (germline): SGHTA, FQGNSA. CDR3 DNA: TGTGCCAGCAGCTTAGTGGGATACAGGATGAACACTGAAGCTTTCTTT. Translated, it gives CASSLVGYRMNTEAFF.

This clone appeared once. The V gene is TRBV7-2, the J gene TRBJ2-1; 13 bases are a match to TRBD2. The J segment lost 7 bases and the V segment lost 3 bases, leaving 6 bases of the junction unmatched. This CDR3 is 16 amino acids long. Germline V gene data show CDR1 as SGHTA and CDR2 as FQGNSA. The CDR3 spells CASSFYGTSGVNEQFF. The DNA for the CDR3 is TGTGCCAGCAGCTTCTACGGGACTAGCGGGGTGAATGAGCAGTTCTTC.

The genes are TRBV27 and TRBJ2-1; D perhaps matches TRBD1 (5 bases). From germline, CDR1 is MNHEY and CDR2 SMNVEV (reference sequence). Trimming stripped 4 bases from V and 7 bases from J, with 20 bases between. The CDR3 totals 16 residues. The CDR3 loop reads CASSSSSRSRVNEQFF. The CDR3 DNA reads as TGTGCCAGCAGTTCTTCTTCGCGTAGCAGGGTTAATGAGCAGTTCTTC.

This clone has only a few counts. The chain combines TRBV19 with TRBJ1-5, with D possibly being TRBD1 (5 bases). This CDR3 comprises 14 residues. Per germline, CDR1 LNHDA and CDR2 SQIVND (reference sequence). Deletions cut 3 bases from V and 6 bases from J, with 12 bases between. The CDR3 reads CASSMGGGSQPQHF. The CDR3 DNA is TGTGCCAGTAGTATGGGCGGGGGGTCTCAGCCCCAGCATTTT.

The V gene is TRBV5-6, the J gene TRBJ1-2, with D possibly being TRBD1 (6 bases). The CDR3 sequence is 13 residues long. Trimming pared 5 bases from V and 3 bases from J, leaving 11 bases between. From germline, CDR1 is SGHDT and CDR2 YYEEEE. For the CDR3, the DNA is TGTGCCAGCAGACGACAGGAAGACTATGGCTACACCTTC. Translated: CASRRQEDYGYTF.

The chain employs TRBV30 and TRBJ2-7, with D perhaps matching TRBD2 (6 bases). CDR3 length equals 14 residues. Germline V gene data show CDR1 as GTSNPN and CDR2 as SVGIG (reference sequence). V lost 5 bases and J 9 bases, leaving 23 bases between the germline ends. CDR3 in amino acids: CAWGGLTLGSRQYF. The CDR3 DNA is TGTGCCTGGGGGGGGTTGACCCTCGGGAGTAGGCAGTACTTC.

This rearrangement joins TRBV5-4 to TRBJ1-3; tentative D call: TRBD1 (5 bases). This CDR3 contains 15 residues. Between the trimmed V and J ends, which lost 4 bases and 0 bases, there was a span of 11 bases. CDR1 is SGHNT, CDR2 YYREEE, per germline (reference sequence). The DNA for the CDR3 is TGTGCCAGCAGCGCGGGGGGGATCTCTGGAAACACCATATATTTT. This gives the protein CASSAGGISGNTIYF.

For this clone: Other DNA sequences of this sample code for an identical CDR3. The chain recombines TRBV6-5 with TRBJ2-3; D gene unclear. This CDR3 region has 12 residues. Germline values: CDR1 MNHEY, CDR2 SVGAGI. Trimming stripped 6 bases from V and 2 bases from J, with 6 bases between. Written as DNA, the CDR3 is TGTGCCAGCAGGAGCTCCACAGATACGCAGTATTTT. Protein: CASRSSTDTQYF.

The genes are TRBV6-5 and TRBJ1-1, with 9 bases aligning to TRBD1. Trimming at V came to 5 bases and at J to 4 bases, leaving 5 bases not matched to a gene. The CDR3 loop spans 14 amino acids. Germline V gene sequence: CDR1 MNHEY, CDR2 SVGAGI. The DNA of the CDR3 is TGTGCCAGCAGTGCGACAGGGGGGCCCACTGAAGCTTTCTTT. This sequence encodes CASSATGGPTEAFF.

The J gene is TRBJ2-3, the V gene TRBV5-1; possible D gene TRBD2, 6 bases. V was shortened by 0 bases and J by 2 bases, with 10 bases between the two germline ends. CDR1 SGHRS and CDR2 YFSETQ come from the germline V gene. The CDR3 loop spans 15 amino acids. CDR3 region: CASSLDADYTDTQYF. The CDR3 DNA sequence: TGCGCCAGCAGCTTGGATGCGGACTACACAGATACGCAGTATTTT.

The V call is TRBV4-1, the J call TRBJ2-7; 8 bases line up with TRBD2. Trimming removed 0 bases from V and 9 bases from J; junction bases left unmatched: 4. There are 13 residues in the CDR3. The germline V gene encodes CDR1 MGHRA and CDR2 YSYEKL. The CDR3 reads CASSQDPGGLQYF. The CDR3 DNA reads as TGCGCCAGCAGCCAAGATCCGGGAGGGTTGCAGTACTTC.

The chain links TRBV19 to TRBJ1-3; 10 positions match TRBD1. V trimming: 7 bases; J trimming: 8 bases; junction bases outside the gene matches: 11. The CDR3 sequence is 15 residues long. Germline values: CDR1 LNHDA, CDR2 SQIVND (reference sequence). The CDR3 sequence: CASTPTGTGEDTIYF. The CDR3 DNA reads as TGTGCCAGTACTCCAACCGGGACAGGGGAGGACACCATATATTTT.

The V call is TRBV2, the J call TRBJ2-5; tentative D call: TRBD1 (5 bases). The assigned J gene may be wrong: the sequence end matches TRBJ2-7 better. The germline V gene encodes CDR1 SNHLY and CDR2 FYNNEI. This CDR3 is 13 amino acids long. The CDR3 sequence is CASSRTGDYEQYF. The CDR3 region has the DNA TGTGCCAGCAGCAGAACAGGAGACTACGAGCAGTACTTC.

This clone was recorded once. The chain has TRBV4-1 and TRBJ1-4; D is possibly TRBD1 (5 bases). The CDR3 is 14 residues long. Trimming cost V 1 base and J 5 bases, with 8 bases left between them. The germline V gene has CDR1 MGHRA and CDR2 YSYEKL. The CDR3 is CASSQAGWNEKLFF. CDR3 coding DNA: TGCGCCAGCAGCCAAGCAGGGTGGAATGAAAAACTGTTTTTT.

The CDR3 reads CASSPTRLGNIQYF. The CDR3 DNA reads as TGTGCCAGCAGCCCGACACGGTTGGGGAACATTCAGTACTTC. The V gene is TRBV5-4, the J gene TRBJ2-4, with unresolved D. V was clipped by 4 bases and J by 7 bases, with 15 bases between them. Germline lookup yields CDR1 SGHNT and CDR2 YYREEE (reference sequence). This CDR3 has 14 residues.

The J gene is TRBJ2-3, the V gene TRBV7-9; tentatively, D is TRBD1 or TRBD2 (6 bases each). The CDR3 has 15 amino acids. Germline V gene lookup returns CDR1 SEHNR and CDR2 FQNEAQ (reference sequence). The ends were cut back, 4 bases at V and 4 bases at J, with 15 bases in the middle. CDR3: CASSSKGGGADTQYF. CDR3 nucleotides: TGTGCCAGCAGCTCAAAGGGGGGAGGAGCAGATACGCAGTATTTT.

This sequence joins TRBV30 and TRBJ1-2, with 8 bases aligning to TRBD1. The germline gives CDR1 GTSNPN, CDR2 SVGIG (reference sequence). The CDR3 totals 14 residues. J gave up 4 bases and V 0 bases, and 4 bases lay outside the gene matches. The CDR3 is CAWSVGQGIYGYTF. In nucleotides, the CDR3 is TGTGCCTGGAGTGTAGGACAGGGCATCTATGGCTACACCTTC.

This clone was counted once. J is TRBJ2-3 and V is TRBV4-1, with D possibly TRBD2 on 7 matching bases. The germline V gene encodes CDR1 MGHRA and CDR2 YSYEKL. The CDR3 is made up of 16 amino acids. V was cut by 1 base and J by 2 bases, with 13 bases left in between. CDR3 amino acids: CASSQGWGGDTDTQYF. The DNA of the CDR3 is TGCGCCAGCAGCCAAGGGTGGGGGGGCGACACAGATACGCAGTATTTT.

J is TRBJ1-2 and V is TRBV4-2; the D is unclear. The germline V gene encodes CDR1 LGHNA and CDR2 YNFKEQ. This CDR3 comprises 13 residues. Trimming took off 0 bases at V and 5 bases at J, with 7 bases between the two ends. CDR3 DNA: TGTGCCAGCAGCCAAGAGGCTGGGTATGGCTACACCTTC. It encodes CASSQEAGYGYTF.

V and J are TRBV10-2 and TRBJ1-1; maybe TRBD1 (5 bases). Germline V lookup: CDR1 WSHSY, CDR2 SAAADI. This CDR3 has 17 amino acids. V gave up 2 bases and J gave up 10 bases, with 26 bases separating them. CDR3 loop: CASSERVRVIAGLVAFF. The CDR3 DNA reads TGCGCCAGCAGTGAGAGGGTCAGGGTAATCGCCGGATTAGTAGCTTTCTTT.